This T cell receptor (beta chain) emerged from a study of blood T cell repertoires in COVID-19. Looking at the study overall: Nucleic acid was either cDNA or gDNA, and it came from T cells, B-cell-depleted T cells, or PBMCs.

CDR3 length equals 13 residues. With 1 base removed from V and 6 bases from J, the gap between germline ends came to 8 bases. Germline lookup yields CDR1 SGHRS and CDR2 YFSETQ. Methods used by the authors: Amplification with reference gene primers provided the estimates of nucleated cell counts. Sequencing used immunoSEQ multiplex PCR; TCRdb keeps in-frame clones, though not all of them. That table furnishes V, J and clone size, whereas the DNA furnished D and trimming. The sample contains approximately 180,000 clones, approximately 73% of which appear only once. This clone was detected once. Participants were placed into cohorts based on the clinical history they reported.

The sequence came from a woman in her 50s with acute COVID-19. Specimen: PBMCs or T cells enriched from blood (not recorded which). The rearrangement joins TRBV5-1 to TRBJ2-4; possible D gene TRBD1, 6 bases. DNA of the CDR3: TGCGCCAGCAGCTTGTCAGGGGCAAACATTCAGTACTTC. It is translated as CASSLSGANIQYF.